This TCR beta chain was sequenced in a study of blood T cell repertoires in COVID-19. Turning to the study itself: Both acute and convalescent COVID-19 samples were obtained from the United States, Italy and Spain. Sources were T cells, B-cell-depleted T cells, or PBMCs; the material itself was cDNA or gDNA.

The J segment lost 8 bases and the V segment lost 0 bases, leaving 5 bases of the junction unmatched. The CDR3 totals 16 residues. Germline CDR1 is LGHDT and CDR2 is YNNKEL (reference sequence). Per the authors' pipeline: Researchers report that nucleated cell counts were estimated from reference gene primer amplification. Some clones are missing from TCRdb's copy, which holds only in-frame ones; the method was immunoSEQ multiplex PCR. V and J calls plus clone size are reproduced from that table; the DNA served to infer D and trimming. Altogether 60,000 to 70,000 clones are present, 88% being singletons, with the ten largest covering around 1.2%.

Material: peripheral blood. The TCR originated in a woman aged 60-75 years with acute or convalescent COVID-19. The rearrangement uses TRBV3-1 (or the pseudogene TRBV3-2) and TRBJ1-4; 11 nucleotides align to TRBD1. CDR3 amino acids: CASSQDLGTGGEKLFF. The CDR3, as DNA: TGTGCCAGCAGCCAAGATCTTGGGACAGGGGGAGAAAAACTGTTTTTT.